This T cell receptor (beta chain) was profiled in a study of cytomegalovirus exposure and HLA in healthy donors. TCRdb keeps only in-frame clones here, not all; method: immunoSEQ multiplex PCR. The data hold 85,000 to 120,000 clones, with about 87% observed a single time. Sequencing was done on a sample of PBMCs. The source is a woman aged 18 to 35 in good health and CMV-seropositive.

The CDR3 region is CASSLVRGGRETQYF. CDR3 coding DNA: TGTGCCAGCAGCTTAGTGCGGGGGGGCCGGGAGACCCAGTACTTC. The chain is built from TRBV13 and TRBJ2-5; 9 positions agree with TRBD2. Germline CDR1 reads PRHDT; CDR2 reads FYEKMQ (reference sequence). The V segment lost 1 base and the J segment 5 bases; nucleotides outside the gene matches: 5. The CDR3 length is 15 residues.